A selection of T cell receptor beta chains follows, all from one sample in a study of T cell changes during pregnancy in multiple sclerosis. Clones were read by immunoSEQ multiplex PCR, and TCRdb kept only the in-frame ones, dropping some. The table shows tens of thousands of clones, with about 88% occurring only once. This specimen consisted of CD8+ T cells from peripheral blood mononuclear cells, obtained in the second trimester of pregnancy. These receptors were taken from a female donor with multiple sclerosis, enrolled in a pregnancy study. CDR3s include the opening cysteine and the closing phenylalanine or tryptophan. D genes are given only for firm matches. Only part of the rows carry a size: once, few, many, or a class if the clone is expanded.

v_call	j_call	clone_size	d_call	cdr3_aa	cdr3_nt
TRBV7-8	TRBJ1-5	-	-	CASNGQPRDLCNQPQHF	TGTGCCAGCAACGGACAGCCCAGGGATTTATGCAATCAGCCCCAGCATTTT
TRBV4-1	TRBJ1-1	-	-	CASSQDGGGTEAFF	TGCGCCAGCAGCCAAGATGGGGGGGGGACTGAAGCTTTCTTT
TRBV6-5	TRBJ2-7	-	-	CASSYGHRASYEQYF	TGTGCCAGCAGTTACGGACACAGGGCCTCCTACGAGCAGTACTTC
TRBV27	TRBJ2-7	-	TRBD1	CASSPRQGIYYEQYF	TGTGCCAGCAGTCCCAGACAGGGAATCTACTACGAGCAGTACTTC
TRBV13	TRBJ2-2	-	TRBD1	CASSFGTGGPSGELFF	TGTGCCAGCAGCTTCGGGACAGGGGGTCCGTCCGGGGAGCTGTTTTTT
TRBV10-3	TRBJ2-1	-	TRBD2	CAISEISSGPFNEQFF	TGTGCCATCAGTGAAATTTCTAGCGGGCCCTTCAATGAGCAGTTCTTC
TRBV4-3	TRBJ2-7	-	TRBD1	CASSQEKTDRGSYEQYF	TGCGCCAGCAGCCAAGAAAAGACGGACAGGGGGTCCTACGAGCAGTACTTC
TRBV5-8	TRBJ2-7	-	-	CASSLRIAGYEQYF	TGTGCCAGCAGCCTTCGGATAGCTGGCTACGAGCAGTACTTC
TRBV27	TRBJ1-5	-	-	CASSWDINQPQHF	TGTGCCAGCAGTTGGGACATAAATCAGCCCCAGCATTTT
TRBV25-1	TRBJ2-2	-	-	CASSTTGRTGELFF	TGTGCCAGCAGCACGACAGGTCGAACCGGGGAGCTGTTTTTT
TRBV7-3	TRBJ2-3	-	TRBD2	CASSPEGRGTDTQYF	TGTGCCAGCAGCCCAGAAGGGAGGGGAACAGATACGCAGTATTTT
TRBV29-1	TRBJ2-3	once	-	CSFIPHSDTQYF	TGCAGCTTCATTCCCCATTCAGATACGCAGTATTTT
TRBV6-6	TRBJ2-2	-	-	CASSYSKDMTVGELFF	TGTGCCAGCAGTTACTCGAAGGACATGACAGTCGGGGAGCTGTTTTTT
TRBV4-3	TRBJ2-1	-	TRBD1	CASSQDNRQGAWNEQFF	TGCGCCAGCAGCCAAGATAATCGCCAGGGGGCCTGGAATGAGCAGTTCTTC
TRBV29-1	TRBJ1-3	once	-	CSVEATGPFGNTIYF	TGCAGCGTTGAGGCCACAGGGCCGTTTGGAAACACCATATATTTT
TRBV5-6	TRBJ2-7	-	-	CASSFTGSSYEQYF	TGTGCCAGCAGCTTCACAGGAAGCTCCTACGAGCAGTACTTC
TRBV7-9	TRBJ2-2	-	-	CASSSPGDGTGELFF	TGTGCCAGCAGCTCCCCCGGGGATGGCACCGGGGAGCTGTTTTTT
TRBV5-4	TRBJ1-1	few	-	CASSLDGDFVKAFF	TGTGCCAGCAGCTTGGACGGAGATTTTGTTAAAGCTTTCTTT
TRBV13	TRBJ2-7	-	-	CASSIGTQFEQYF	TGTGCCAGCAGCATCGGGACTCAGTTCGAGCAGTACTTC
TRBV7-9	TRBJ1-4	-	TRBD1	CASSKTGGATNEKLFF	TGTGCCAGCAGTAAAACAGGGGGCGCAACTAATGAAAAACTGTTTTTT
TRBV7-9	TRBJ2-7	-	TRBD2	CASSLAGAEGTSGSYEQYF	TGTGCCAGCAGCTTAGCGGGGGCAGAAGGGACTAGCGGGAGCTACGAGCAGTACTTC
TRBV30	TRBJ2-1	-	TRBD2	CAWSVLAGGGDEQFF	TGTGCCTGGAGTGTACTAGCGGGAGGAGGGGATGAGCAGTTCTTC
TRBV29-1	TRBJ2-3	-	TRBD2	CSVEGLAGGPLGDTQYF	TGCAGCGTTGAGGGACTAGCGGGAGGGCCCCTTGGAGATACGCAGTATTTT
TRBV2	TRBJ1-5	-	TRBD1	CASRQGDQPQHF	TGTGCCAGCCGACAGGGGGATCAGCCCCAGCATTTT
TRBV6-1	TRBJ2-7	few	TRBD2	CASSEIAGGTYEQYF	TGTGCCAGCAGTGAAATAGCGGGAGGTACCTACGAGCAGTACTTC
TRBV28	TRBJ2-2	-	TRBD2	CASSLSGAGTGELFF	TGTGCCAGCAGTTTAAGCGGGGCGGGCACCGGGGAGCTGTTTTTT
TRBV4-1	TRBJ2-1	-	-	CASSGTKQFF	TGCGCCAGCAGCGGGACAAAACAGTTCTTC
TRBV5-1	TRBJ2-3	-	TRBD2	CASSLGVLAGTSTDTQYF	TGCGCCAGCAGCTTGGGGGTTCTAGCGGGGACAAGCACAGATACGCAGTATTTT
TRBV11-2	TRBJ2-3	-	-	CASSPWTSTDTQYF	TGTGCCAGCAGCCCATGGACTAGCACAGATACGCAGTATTTT
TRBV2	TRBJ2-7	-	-	CASLYGEEQYF	TGTGCCAGCCTATACGGGGAGGAGCAGTACTTC
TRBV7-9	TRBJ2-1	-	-	CASSPQLAPYNEQFF	TGTGCCAGCAGCCCTCAACTCGCTCCGTACAATGAGCAGTTCTTC
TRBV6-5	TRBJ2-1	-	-	CASSYYQGAYNEQFF	TGTGCCAGCAGTTATTACCAGGGCGCCTACAATGAGCAGTTCTTC
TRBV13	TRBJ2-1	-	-	CASRESQAPEQFF	TGTGCCAGCAGGGAATCGCAGGCTCCTGAGCAGTTCTTC
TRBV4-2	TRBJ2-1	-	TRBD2	CASSQEGGGTNNEQFF	TGTGCCAGCAGCCAAGAAGGAGGAGGGACTAACAATGAGCAGTTCTTC
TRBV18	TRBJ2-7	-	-	CASSPWSAYEQYF	TGTGCCAGCTCACCATGGTCAGCCTACGAGCAGTACTTC
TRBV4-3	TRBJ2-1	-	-	CASSQDRWGIYNEQFF	TGCGCCAGCAGCCAAGATCGATGGGGCATATACAATGAGCAGTTCTTC
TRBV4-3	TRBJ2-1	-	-	CASSQEQGRKNEQFF	TGCGCCAGCAGCCAAGAACAGGGGAGGAAGAATGAGCAGTTCTTC
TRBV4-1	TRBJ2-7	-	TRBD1	CASSPYTIQGNSYEQYF	TGCGCCAGCAGCCCCTATACGATACAGGGGAACTCCTACGAGCAGTACTTC
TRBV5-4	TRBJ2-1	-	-	CASRYVSASIVDEQFF	TGTGCCAGCAGATATGTATCGGCTAGCATTGTAGATGAGCAGTTCTTC
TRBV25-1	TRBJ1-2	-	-	CASSGEKRGYTF	TGTGCCAGCAGTGGAGAAAAGCGGGGCTACACCTTC
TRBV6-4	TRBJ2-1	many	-	CASSEDSSYNEQFF	TGTGCCAGCAGTGAGGACAGCTCCTACAATGAGCAGTTCTTC
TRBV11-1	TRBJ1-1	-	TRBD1	CASSYRTGEKGTEAFF	TGTGCCAGCAGTTATCGGACAGGGGAGAAGGGCACTGAAGCTTTCTTT
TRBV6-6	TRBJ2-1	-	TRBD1	CASSFQGAMNEQFF	TGTGCCAGCAGTTTTCAGGGGGCGATGAATGAGCAGTTCTTC
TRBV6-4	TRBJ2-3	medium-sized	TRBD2	CASSAGTSDTDTQYF	TGTGCCAGCAGTGCCGGGACTAGCGACACAGATACGCAGTATTTT
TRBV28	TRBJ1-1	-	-	CASSLSGSGTEAFF	TGTGCCAGCAGTTTATCAGGGTCCGGGACTGAAGCTTTCTTT
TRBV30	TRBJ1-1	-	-	CAWSVLGAETEAFF	TGTGCCTGGAGTGTACTAGGTGCTGAGACTGAAGCTTTCTTT
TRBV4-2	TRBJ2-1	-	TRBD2	CASSQVGRREGLLNEQFF	TGTGCCAGCAGCCAAGTCGGCCGGCGGGAGGGCCTACTCAATGAGCAGTTCTTC
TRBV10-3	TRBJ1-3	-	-	CAISDRGRNTIYF	TGTGCCATCAGTGACAGGGGACGAAACACCATATATTTT
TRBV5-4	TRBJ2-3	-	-	CASSLRRVDPSTDTQYF	TGTGCCAGCAGCTTGCGCAGGGTCGACCCTAGCACAGATACGCAGTATTTT
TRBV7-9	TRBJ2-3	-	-	CASSWSEDTQYF	TGTGCCAGCAGCTGGTCGGAGGATACGCAGTATTTT
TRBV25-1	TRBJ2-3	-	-	CASTRTDTQYF	TGTGCCAGCACACGGACAGATACGCAGTATTTT
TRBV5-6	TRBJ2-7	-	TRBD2	CASSLGTSGYQQYF	TGTGCCAGCAGCTTAGGGACTAGCGGCTACCAGCAGTACTTC